One sample yielded the 9 T cell receptor beta chains listed below, sequenced in a study of beta chain features in type 1 diabetes. The whole isolated RNA underwent reverse transcription, so sequencing captured expressed TCRB transcripts. The method was immunoSEQ multiplex PCR; TCRdb's version includes in-frame clones alone and lacks a portion of them. The table has 350,000 to 450,000 clones, less than 15% seen once; the top ten hold approximately 0.02%. Specimen: naive CD4+ T cells from blood. The receptors originated from a woman aged 18-30 years in good health.

The V and J genes are TRBV5-1 and TRBJ2-7; a possible D gene is TRBD1 (6 bases). CDR1 is SGHRS and CDR2 is YFSETQ in the germline V gene. The ends were cut back, 4 bases at V and 3 bases at J, with 14 bases in the middle. The CDR3 runs 14 residues. CDR3 sequence (DNA): TGCGCCAGCAGCCCCCGGACAGCAAGCTACGAGCAGTACTTC. As protein: CASSPRTASYEQYF. The whole variable domain, filled in from reference TRBV5-1 and TRBJ2-7, reads KAGVTQTPRYLIKTRGQQVTLSCSPISGHRSVSWYQQTPGQGLQFLFEYFSETQRNKGNFPGRFSGRQFSNSRSEMNVSTLELGDSALYLCASSPRTASYEQYFGPGTRLTVT.

The CDR3 coding sequence is TGTGCCAGCTCACCACCACCCGGGAGGACCTCCTACAATGAGCAGTTCTTC. Its protein product is CASSPPPGRTSYNEQFF. The chain carries TRBV18 and TRBJ2-1; 7 bases match TRBD2. V lost 0 bases to trimming and J lost 0 bases; unmatched junction nucleotides: 5. The CDR3 is made up of 17 amino acids. Per germline, CDR1 KGHSH and CDR2 LQKENI. Using reference TRBV18 and TRBJ2-1 for the parts outside the CDR3, the full variable domain is NAGVMQNPRHLVRRRGQEARLRCSPMKGHSHVYWYRQLPEEGLKFMVYLQKENIIDESGMPKERFSAEFPKEGPSILRIQQVVRGDSAAYFCASSPPPGRTSYNEQFFGPGTRLTVL.

This chain connects TRBV6-5 to TRBJ1-1, with no clear D. This CDR3 region has 15 residues. Trimming pared 0 bases from V and 1 base from J, leaving 9 bases between. Germline values: CDR1 MNHEY, CDR2 SVGAGI. The CDR3 reads CASSYSLLSNTEAFF. For the CDR3, the DNA is TGTGCCAGCAGTTACTCTTTACTGTCGAACACTGAAGCTTTCTTT.

The chain is built from TRBV19 and TRBJ1-5, with 12 bases that match TRBD1. The J segment lost 6 bases and the V segment lost 3 bases, leaving 3 bases of the junction unmatched. The CDR3 is made up of 15 amino acids. CDR1 LNHDA and CDR2 SQIVND come from the germline V gene (reference sequence). Here the CDR3 reads CASSMGTGGSQPQHF. CDR3 DNA: TGTGCCAGTAGTATGGGGACAGGGGGCTCTCAGCCCCAGCATTTT.

This clone turned up a few times. The chain employs TRBV28 and TRBJ2-7, with 7 positions matching TRBD1. CDR3 length: 15 residues. V trimming: 5 bases; J trimming: 4 bases; junction bases outside the gene matches: 11. Germline CDR1 MDHEN, CDR2 SYDVKM. The CDR3 loop is CASSPPSRDSYEQYF. As DNA, the CDR3 is TGTGCCAGCAGTCCCCCGAGCCGGGACAGTTACGAGCAGTACTTC.

V and J are TRBV5-4 and TRBJ2-3, with D perhaps matching TRBD2 (6 bases). In germline, CDR1 is SGHNT, CDR2 YYREEE (reference sequence). This CDR3 is 14 amino acids long. Trimming took off 0 bases at V and 8 bases at J, with 13 bases between the two ends. The CDR3 DNA is TGTGCCAGCAGCTTGGGCGGGGACCAGATTACGCAGTATTTT. This encodes CASSLGGDQITQYF.

The chain joins TRBV18 to TRBJ2-7; TRBD1 matches 7 bases. The CDR3 extends over 14 amino acids. Per the germline V gene, CDR1 is KGHSH and CDR2 is LQKENI. V lost 0 bases and J lost 9; bases outside the gene matches: 8. CDR3: CASSPPVERDRQYF. The CDR3 DNA is TGTGCCAGCTCACCACCGGTAGAGAGGGACAGGCAGTACTTC.

A few counts support this clone. This sequence joins TRBV4-3 and TRBJ2-1, with 12 bases identical to TRBD2. This CDR3 has 17 amino acids. The germline V gene encodes CDR1 LGHNA and CDR2 YSLEER. The V gene end was trimmed by 3 bases and the J gene end by 6 bases; junction bases not matched to a gene: 9. DNA for the CDR3: TGCGCCAGCAGCCAGGGTCCCGCTAGCGGGAGGGCCAATGAGCAGTTCTTC. As protein: CASSQGPASGRANEQFF.

A few counts support this clone. The V and J genes are TRBV4-1 and TRBJ2-7; 11 bases are a match to TRBD2. The V gene end was trimmed by 4 bases and the J gene end by 3 bases; junction bases not matched to a gene: 2. The CDR3 has 14 residues. CDR1 and CDR2 from the germline V gene are MGHRA and YSYEKL. In DNA, the CDR3 is TGCGCCAGCAGCCGTGGGACTAGCGGCTACGAGCAGTACTTC. Amino acid sequence: CASSRGTSGYEQYF.